This T cell receptor beta chain appears in the sequencing data of a study of T cells in Graves' hyperthyroidism and ophthalmopathy (dated by TCRdb to about 2019). For context, the study as a whole: Peripheral blood was sampled at the time of initial diagnosis, prior to any treatment. A discovery cohort of about a hundred patients, approximately 45 with Graves' ophthalmopathy and 57 with stable Graves' hyperthyroidism, was used to find distinguishing TCR V-J signatures. Whether ophthalmopathy could be predicted prospectively was tested in an independent validation cohort made up of about 20 hyperthyroidism patients plus 17 patients who later progressed to ophthalmopathy. For training and testing, the approximately 92 patients in the discovery cohort were randomly divided in a 7:3 ratio. In addition, the study compared T-cell repertoires in thyroid tissue and in blood from about 6 Graves' hyperthyroidism patients. After sampling, hyperthyroidism patients received methimazole starting at 30 mg daily, and ophthalmopathy patients received high-dose intravenous methylprednisolone. The paper describes TCR Vbeta CDR3 sequencing of about 140 peripheral blood samples, made up of around 41 ophthalmopathy patients, approximately 73 hyperthyroidism patients and roughly 17 progressor patients.

At least ten counts were recorded for this clonotype. Its specific antigen is unknown. No base quality information exists; no much larger clone differs at one position. Overall study results and their limits: Most expanded thyroid clonotypes (frequency above 0.001) were also found in blood, which suggests that blood repertoires may mirror thyroid immune responses. In validation, progression to ophthalmopathy was predicted by the model with nearly 71% sensitivity and just over 72% specificity, a median of 6.5 months before onset. No statistical method was used to fix the sample size in advance, and group allocation was not hidden from the investigators. A 13 V-J signature model separated ophthalmopathy from stable hyperthyroidism, with 87.88% sensitivity and 81.08% specificity in cross-validation and 80%/75% in testing.

The hyperthyroidism patients were between 18 and 65 years old and newly diagnosed, with a disease duration of less than 2 months. Exclusion was applied to patients with uncontrolled infections, other autoimmune diseases, pregnancy or lactation. Diagnoses were established on the basis of clinical symptoms, serum thyroxine and TRAb, thyroid ultrasound, and orbital computed tomography. For progressor patients, blood was drawn at the first diagnosis of hyperthyroidism, before any ophthalmopathy symptoms had appeared. PBMCs were isolated from more than 9 ml of fresh peripheral blood by Ficoll-Paque density gradient centrifugation. Patients classed as progressors first received a Graves' hyperthyroidism diagnosis and then went on to develop ophthalmopathy during follow-up. Trizol reagent was used to extract total RNA, and RNA quality was then checked on an Agilent 2100 Bioanalyzer. From a lookup of the germline V gene (reference sequence), CDR1 and CDR2 are LNHNV and YYDKDF. Germline trimming: 1 base from V, 3 bases from J; junction bases outside gene matches: 8. From the cysteine through the phenylalanine, the CDR3 covers 16 amino acids. Only the CDR3 DNA stays, 48 bases, in frame from base 1.

Amplification of TCR beta CDR3 regions was carried out from RNA transcripts. A first-round RT-PCR of the TCR CDR3 used the HTBI primer set with the Qiagen OneStep RT-PCR kit. A second multiplex PCR round built the libraries, followed by size selection and purification. Sequencing of the libraries was done on an Illumina HiSeq2000 using paired-end 100 bp reads. On the study's bioinformatics: Raw data were processed with SOAPnuke, discarding reads with adapters, uncalled bases, mean Phred below 15, or no exact constant-primer or identifier match. High-quality paired reads were merged with COPE v1.2.5, and unique nucleotide sequences were defined as clonotypes. MiTCR v1.1 was used to align the clonotypes against IMGT TRBV, TRBD and TRBJ reference segments. Analysis was restricted to V-J combinations with a frequency above 0.0001, which covered about 99% of repertoires. The TCS score was defined as F50 (clonal expansion) divided by E x V (chaos), with BLOSUM62-based TCRdist calculated between CDR3 peptides within each V-J. Welch's t-statistics and random forest reduced 500 to 550 V-J features to some 14, which were used in a naive Bayes classifier (R e1071). The raw public data were reprocessed by TCRdb itself: fastp quality trimming at Q25, MiXCR clonotype calling, in-frame beta chains only. Every CDR3 protein is listed once, alongside the most common genes and DNA of its rows. These V and J calls originate from TCRdb's pipeline instead of the authors' own analysis. This sample is represented by around 340,000 distinct CDR3 sequences; about 18% of them were singletons. 30% to 40% of the sample belongs to the ten largest clones.

The material sequenced was blood. The chain joins TRBV15 to TRBJ1-1; 7 bases in between match TRBD1. This receptor was identified in a woman aged 30 to 39 with Graves' hyperthyroidism that later progressed to Graves' ophthalmopathy. The DNA reads as follows: TGTGCCACCAGCAGAGGCCAGCGAGGGGGCGACACTGAAGCTTTCTTT. This translates into CATSRGQRGGDTEAFF.